The 11 T cell receptor beta chains below all came from one sample that was sequenced in a study of CD8 T cells in ankylosing spondylitis. General study points: In ankylosing spondylitis blood, a motif of eight highly homologous TCR beta variants appeared characteristic.

From the 5' RACE reads, TCRdb called clonotypes with MiXCR, one entry per CDR3 protein. The sample holds 200,000 to 250,000 distinct CDR3 sequences, approximately 7.3% seen once. The antigens of these receptors remain unknown. The sequenced sample was blood, either unsorted or a sorted T cell fraction (not recorded which). The receptors originated from a male donor with ankylosing spondylitis.

Many counts were recorded for this clonotype. This chain links TRBV2 with TRBJ2-1; 10 nucleotides agree with TRBD2. The CDR3 covers 15 residues. Trimming took 6 bases from V and 3 from J; bases not matched to a gene: 5. Germline assignment: CDR1 SNHLY and CDR2 FYNNEI. The CDR3: CASSPGTSVYNEQFF. The CDR3 region has the DNA TGTGCCAGCAGCCCCGGGACTAGCGTCTACAATGAGCAGTTCTTC.

This clonotype showed up many times. The chain is built from TRBV29-1 and TRBJ1-1; no reliable D call. V lost 7 bases, J lost 1 base, and 10 bases lay in between. Germline CDR1 is SQVTM and CDR2 is ANQGSEA. CDR3 size: 12 residues. The CDR3 is CSASGGNTEAFF. The CDR3 DNA sequence: TGCAGCGCATCGGGAGGGAACACTGAAGCTTTCTTT.

This clonotype has a count of ten or more. This rearrangement joins TRBV10-2 to TRBJ2-5; the D is unclear. This CDR3 has 14 residues. CDR1 is WSHSY, CDR2 SAAADI, per germline. V lost 5 bases to trimming and J lost 5 bases, with 15 bases between them. This CDR3 reads CASSRISVGETQYF. For the CDR3, the DNA is TGCGCCAGCAGTAGGATCAGTGTAGGGGAGACCCAGTACTTC.

This clonotype was found many times. The gene calls are TRBV15 and TRBJ1-1; D remains unclear. Trimming took 6 bases from V and 0 from J, leaving 11 bases between them. The CDR3 consists of 14 residues. Germline lookup yields CDR1 LNHNV and CDR2 YYDKDF (reference sequence). The CDR3 DNA reads as TGTGCCACCAGTCCAGAACCGATGAACACTGAAGCTTTCTTT. It translates to CATSPEPMNTEAFF.

This clonotype appeared a few times. The chain has TRBV25-1 and TRBJ2-3, with D perhaps assigned TRBD1 or TRBD2 (5 bases each). The CDR3 covers 12 residues. Germline V gives CDR1 MGHDK, CDR2 SYGVNS. Between the trimmed V and J ends, which lost 8 bases and 11 bases, there was a span of 17 bases. CDR3 residues: CASGPSGTQQYF. Here the CDR3 DNA reads TGTGCCAGCGGCCCCTCCGGGACGCAGCAGTATTTT.

This clonotype was detected ten times or more. The rearrangement joins TRBV4-3 to TRBJ1-2; D remains unclear. Germline V gene sequence: CDR1 LGHNA, CDR2 YSLEER. The CDR3 totals 16 residues. V dropped 4 bases and J dropped 3 bases, with 18 bases sitting between them. Here the CDR3 reads CASSPSWASVHYGYTF. Here the CDR3 DNA reads TGCGCCAGCAGCCCCTCTTGGGCTAGCGTTCACTATGGCTACACCTTC.

This clonotype was seen ten or more times. The J gene is TRBJ2-7, the V gene TRBV7-6, with D possibly matching TRBD2 (6 bases). The CDR3 is 12 residues long. Germline assignment: CDR1 SGHVS and CDR2 FNYEAQ. Trimming removed 5 bases from V and 6 bases from J, with 11 bases in between. The CDR3: CASSGDSLEQYF. CDR3 nucleotide sequence: TGTGCCAGCAGCGGGGACTCTCTCGAGCAGTACTTC. Full variable domain (rest looked up from reference TRBV7-6 and TRBJ2-7): GAGVSQSPRYKVTKRGQDVALRCDPISGHVSLYWYRQALGQGPEFLTYFNYEAQQDKSGLPNDRFSAERPEGSISTLTIQRTEQRDSAMYRCASSGDSLEQYFGPGTRLTVT.

The sample holds a few counts of this clonotype. V and J are TRBV12-3 or TRBV12-4 and TRBJ1-2; TRBD1 is a possible D gene (6 bases). V was pared by 6 bases and J by 3 bases, with 23 bases between. CDR3 length: 17 amino acids. DNA for the CDR3: TGTGCCAGCAGGGTACGGGACACGGGACATCCGGACTATGGCTACACCTTC. It codes for CASRVRDTGHPDYGYTF.

This clonotype was seen ten or more times. This rearrangement joins TRBV15 to TRBJ1-5; D remains unclear. The CDR3 is 14 amino acids. Germline V CDR1 and CDR2: LNHNV, YYDKDF (reference sequence). V lost 1 base to trimming and J lost 2 bases, with 6 bases between them. CDR3 sequence reads: CATSRGQGNQPQHF. CDR3 in DNA: TGTGCCACCAGCAGAGGACAAGGCAATCAGCCCCAGCATTTT.

This clonotype was detected ten times or more. J is TRBJ2-3 and V is TRBV6-1; TRBD2 aligns across 8 bases. Germline V CDR1 and CDR2: MNHNS, SASEGT. The CDR3 is made up of 14 amino acids. V gave up 6 bases and J gave up 5 bases; unmatched junction bases: 7. CDR3 loop: CASSREREIDTQYF. DNA of the CDR3: TGTGCCAGCAGCAGAGAGCGGGAGATAGATACGCAGTATTTT.

This clonotype was seen repeatedly, ten times or more. One end of the junction varies from germline; a read error may be responsible. The rearrangement links TRBV5-1 to TRBJ2-7; D gene ambiguous. Per germline, CDR1 SGHRS and CDR2 YFSETQ. This CDR3 is built from 11 residues. This CDR3 is CASSLDYEQYF. CDR3 sequence (DNA): TGTGCCAGCAGTTTAGACTACGAGCAGTACTTC.